The clone carrying this T cell receptor beta chain was picked up a small number of times. The sample comes from a study of blood T cell repertoires in COVID-19. Study information: Samples taken during acute and convalescent COVID-19 were collected in the United States, Italy and Spain. PBMCs, B-cell-depleted T cells, or T cells were the source of the cDNA or gDNA that made up the material.

In the source study's methods: Researchers report that nucleated cell counts were estimated from reference gene primer amplification. Generated by immunoSEQ multiplex PCR, the TCRdb table keeps only in-frame clones and is missing some. That table furnishes V, J and clone size, whereas the DNA furnished D and trimming. The table lists some 110,000 clones, approximately 82% of them singletons. This CDR3 has 15 residues. Germline V gene sequence: CDR1 SQVTM, CDR2 ANQGSEA. V lost 7 bases, J lost 6 bases, and 14 bases stayed unmatched. This sequence originates from a man between 70 and 80 years old with active or convalescent COVID-19. This chain joins TRBV29-1 and TRBJ2-2; 7 bases are a match to TRBD2. Sequencing was done on a sample of peripheral blood. The CDR3, as DNA: TGCAGCGCCCGAAAGGCTAGCGGCTGGGCCGGGGAGCTGTTTTTT. Amino acid sequence: CSARKASGWAGELFF.